These T cell receptor beta chains were read from a single sample in a study of beta chain features in type 1 diabetes. Profiled with immunoSEQ multiplex PCR; TCRdb holds only in-frame clones, not every one. This repertoire shows about 350,000 clones, roughly a fifth found once; its top ten account for about 0.045%. The sample taken for sequencing was naive CD4+ T cells from blood. These receptors were taken from a young woman in good health. The CDR3 runs from the conserved cysteine through the conserved F or W. The listing skips clone size in some rows; elsewhere it reads once, few, many or a size class.

v_call	clone_size	cdr3_aa
TRBV7-9	.	CASSLKADSTDTQYF
TRBV18	.	CASSPGQDYGYTF
TRBV29-1	few	CSGGTLNTEAFF
TRBV6-5	.	CASSSPSRTQYF
TRBV7-9	.	CASSSGQGTNF
TRBV9	.	CASSKGPPEGYTF
TRBV4-1	.	CASSTLTGGWTEAFF
TRBV16	.	CASTLAGGWNEQFF
TRBV30	.	CAWILKGVNTEAFF
TRBV5-1	few	CASSPTGLNNEQFF
TRBV5-1	few	CASEVDRDTGELFF
TRBV27	.	CASSKIMNTEAFF
TRBV6-1	few	CASSEFPQGGAYEQYF
TRBV4-1	few	CASSPGTSGYEQYF
TRBV2	.	CASSESEQFF
TRBV29-1	.	CSAWRPGQRNNEQFF
TRBV29-1	.	CSVVVNYGYTF
TRBV7-6	few	CASSLAPRRTGTQYF
TRBV4-1	.	CASSHSGGVSNQPQHF
TRBV4-1	.	CASSQGPSGTTDTQYF
TRBV28	.	CASSPPGTGSYEQYF
TRBV4-1	.	CASSRQGNYREAFF
TRBV30	once	CAWRGSGRSLYEQYF
TRBV11-2	.	CASSLSREGSGYTF
TRBV19	.	CASSIQGAEEQYF
TRBV2	.	CASVTRGGTGYTF
TRBV9	few	CASSVGGRGSGEQYF
TRBV13	.	CASSLAGLRGTTDTQYF
TRBV6-5	few	CASTADTNTEAFF
TRBV5-1	few	CASSLGDSSYEQYF
TRBV30	few	CALGAGGKAFF
TRBV30	.	CAFNDRAPQPQHF
TRBV10-3	few	CAIRGGGIPDTGELFF
TRBV5-4	few	CASSPSSGSYEQYF
TRBV19	.	CASSMGDGELFF
TRBV18	few	CASSDGSSYEQYF
TRBV18	once	CASSPGLHNEQFF
TRBV18	few	CASSPGEGVNIQYF
TRBV7-2	.	CASSPNSGRRNEQFF
TRBV7-9	.	CASSLGGTGSNQPQHF
TRBV7-3	few	CASSLTGTGQQYF
TRBV25-1	few	CASSPRPTGVETQYF
TRBV5-1	.	CASSLGTRSNIQYF
TRBV2	few	CASSVRGGNYEQYF
TRBV9	few	CATTPGGQDHPEQYF